This T cell receptor beta chain was sequenced for a study of early T cells in non-severe SARS-CoV-2 infection. Background on the study: The chains were unpaired, and the sequenced material was bulk RNA from unsorted whole blood.

Individual cDNA molecules were tagged with unique molecular identifiers. Via MiXCR, TCRdb re-called the 5' RACE reads, giving one row per CDR3 protein. The table lists tens of thousands of distinct CDR3 sequences, roughly an eighth of them singletons, with approximately 1.4% in the top ten. Study outcomes and limitations: Private and CD4 specificities were missed by VDJdb matching, skewed to anti-spike CD8.

As to this clonotype: Its antigen is not known.

There are 16 residues in the CDR3. V was trimmed by 0 bases and J by 2 bases, leaving 15 bases between them. Germline values: CDR1 DFQATT, CDR2 SNEGSKA (reference sequence). The sequencing here drew on whole blood, taken at baseline. This chain links TRBV20-1 with TRBJ2-3; D is undetermined. This receptor was identified in an adult who was a healthcare worker with PCR-confirmed SARS-CoV-2 infection or an uninfected control (not recorded which). The CDR3 is CSARDVLAPYTDTQYF. In DNA form, the CDR3 reads TGCAGTGCTAGAGATGTCCTCGCACCTTACACAGATACGCAGTATTTT.